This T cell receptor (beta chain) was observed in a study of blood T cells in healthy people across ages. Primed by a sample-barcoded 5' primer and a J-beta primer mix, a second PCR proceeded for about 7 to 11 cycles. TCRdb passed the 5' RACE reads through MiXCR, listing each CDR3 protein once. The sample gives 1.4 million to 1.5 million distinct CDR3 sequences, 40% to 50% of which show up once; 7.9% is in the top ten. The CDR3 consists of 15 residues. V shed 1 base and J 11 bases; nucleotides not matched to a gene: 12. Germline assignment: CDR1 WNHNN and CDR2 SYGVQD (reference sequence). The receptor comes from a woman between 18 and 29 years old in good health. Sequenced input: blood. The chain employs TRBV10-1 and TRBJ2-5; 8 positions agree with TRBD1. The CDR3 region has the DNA TGCGCCAGCAGTGAGTGGCAGGGGGCAGGTAATGAGCAGTACTTC. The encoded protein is CASSEWQGAGNEQYF.